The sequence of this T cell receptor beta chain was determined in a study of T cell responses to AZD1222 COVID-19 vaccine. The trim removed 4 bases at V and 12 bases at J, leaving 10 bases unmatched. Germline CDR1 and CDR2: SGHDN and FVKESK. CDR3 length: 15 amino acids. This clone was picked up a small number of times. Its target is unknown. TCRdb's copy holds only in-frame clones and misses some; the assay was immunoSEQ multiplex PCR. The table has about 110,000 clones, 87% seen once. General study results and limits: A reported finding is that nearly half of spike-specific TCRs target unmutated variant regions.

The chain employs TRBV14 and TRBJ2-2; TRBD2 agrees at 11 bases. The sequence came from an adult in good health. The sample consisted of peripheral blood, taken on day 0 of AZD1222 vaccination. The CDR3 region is CASSPTLAGGTKLFF. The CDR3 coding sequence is TGTGCCAGCAGCCCGACCCTAGCGGGGGGCACCAAGCTGTTTTTT.